Following are 10 T cell receptor beta chains from one sample sequenced in a study of early T cells in non-severe SARS-CoV-2 infection. TCRdb reanalysed the 5' RACE reads using MiXCR and keeps one entry per CDR3 protein. The data contain about 85,000 distinct CDR3 sequences, over 13% of them singletons. Sequenced input: whole blood. All receptors derive from an adult who was a healthcare worker with PCR-confirmed SARS-CoV-2 infection or an uninfected control (not recorded which).

This clonotype was counted a few times. The chain carries TRBV6-1 and TRBJ1-3, with a weak D call TRBD1 (6 bases). Germline V gene lookup returns CDR1 MNHNS and CDR2 SASEGT. This CDR3 has 14 amino acids. V lost 10 bases and J 0 bases, leaving 13 bases between the germline ends. For the CDR3, the DNA is TGTGCCATGGGCGAACAGGGCTCTGGAAACACCATATATTTT. Translation: CAMGEQGSGNTIYF.

The rearrangement uses TRBV2 and TRBJ2-7; the D gene could be TRBD1 or TRBD2 (6 bases each). The CDR3 covers 13 residues. V was cut by 7 bases and J by 1 base, with 11 bases left in between. Germline V gives CDR1 SNHLY, CDR2 FYNNEI. The CDR3 protein is CASIRGPSYEQYF. Written as DNA, the CDR3 is TGTGCCAGCATTCGGGGGCCATCCTACGAGCAGTACTTC. The full variable domain, with the rest looked up from reference TRBV2 and TRBJ2-7, is EPEVTQTPSHQVTQMGQEVILRCVPISNHLYFYWYRQILGQKVEFLVSFYNNEISEKSEIFDDQFSVERPDGSNFTLKIRSTKLEDSAMYFCASIRGPSYEQYFGPGTRLTVT.

In this sample, this clonotype turned up a few times. V gene TRBV29-1 combines with J gene TRBJ1-1; the D is unclear. Germline values: CDR1 SQVTM, CDR2 ANQGSEA. This CDR3 is built from 12 residues. The CDR3 spells CRTHSGITEAFF. In DNA form, the CDR3 reads TGCAGGACGCATTCGGGGATCACTGAAGCTTTCTTT.

The chain carries TRBV5-1 and TRBJ2-3, with 9 bases identical to TRBD2. In germline, CDR1 is SGHRS, CDR2 YFSETQ. J was trimmed by 5 bases and V by 5 bases; bases with no gene match: 9. This CDR3 region has 15 residues. The CDR3 loop reads CASSPTYSGRDTQYF. CDR3 nucleotides: TGCGCCAGCAGTCCTACCTATAGCGGGAGAGATACGCAGTATTTT.

The chain employs TRBV7-9 and TRBJ2-5; tentative D call: TRBD2 (5 bases). This CDR3 has 15 amino acids. Trimming shortened V by 5 bases and J by 1 base, and 14 bases separated the two germline ends. Germline CDR1 reads SEHNR; CDR2 reads FQNEAQ (reference sequence). The CDR3 spells CASSLRMGSQETQYF. The CDR3 coding sequence is TGTGCCAGCAGCCTCCGCATGGGGAGCCAAGAGACCCAGTACTTC.

This clonotype has at least ten counts. The chain recombines TRBV14 with TRBJ2-7; 7 nucleotides agree with TRBD1. CDR3 length: 12 residues. The germline V gene has CDR1 SGHDN and CDR2 FVKESK. Losses at the gene ends were 6 bases for V and 3 bases for J; bases not matched to a gene: 2. The CDR3 reads CASSRDSYEQYF. The CDR3, as DNA: TGTGCCAGCAGTCGGGACAGCTACGAGCAGTACTTC. The complete variable domain, with remaining parts taken from reference TRBV14 and TRBJ2-7, reads EAGVTQFPSHSVIEKGQTVTLRCDPISGHDNLYWYRRVMGKEIKFLLHFVKESKQDESGMPNNRFLAERTGGTYSTLKVQPAELEDSGVYFCASSRDSYEQYFGPGTRLTVT.

This clonotype has more than one count but fewer than ten. The rearrangement links TRBV11-2 to TRBJ1-2; 9 bases fit TRBD1. The CDR3 runs to 15 residues. With 5 bases clipped from V and 2 bases from J, the junction kept 6 bases outside the gene matches. CDR1 and CDR2 (germline): SGHAT, FQNNGV. CDR3 sequence reads: CASSPRDRENYGYTF. Written as DNA, the CDR3 is TGTGCCAGCAGCCCAAGGGACAGGGAGAACTATGGCTACACCTTC.

The chain couples TRBV28 to TRBJ1-5; D possibly corresponds to TRBD1 (6 bases). V lost 7 bases and J lost 4, with 17 bases in between. CDR1 is MDHEN and CDR2 is SYDVKM in the germline V gene. The CDR3 extends over 15 amino acids. CDR3 residues: CASKLDAGQNQPQHF. CDR3 nucleotide sequence: TGTGCCAGCAAACTTGACGCTGGACAGAATCAGCCCCAGCATTTT.

The chain carries TRBV20-1 and TRBJ2-5; a possible D gene is TRBD2 (6 bases). V lost 4 bases and J 5 bases, leaving 20 bases between the germline ends. The CDR3 runs to 15 residues. From germline, CDR1 is DFQATT and CDR2 SNEGSKA (reference sequence). CDR3 nucleotides: TGCAGTGCTATAACCCCGGACTATCGGGGGGAGACCCAGTACTTC. Translation gives CSAITPDYRGETQYF.

The sample holds a few counts of this clonotype. The V gene is TRBV6-1, the J gene TRBJ2-7, with a tentative D call TRBD2 (5 bases). V was cut by 2 bases and J by 4 bases, with 15 bases left in between. This CDR3 has 15 amino acids. CDR1 and CDR2 from the germline V gene are MNHNS and SASEGT. The CDR3 protein is CASSERGTSGYEQYF. The DNA for the CDR3 is TGTGCCAGCAGTGAACGGGGAACGAGCGGATACGAGCAGTACTTC.